A selection of T cell receptor beta chains follows, all from one sample in a study of blood T cell repertoires in COVID-19. Assay: immunoSEQ multiplex PCR; the TCRdb copy retains only in-frame clones and omits some. The table shows over 100,000 clones, with 80% occurring only once. Specimen: peripheral blood. These receptors all stem from a human donor in a cohort sampled during active or convalescent COVID-19. Both conserved end residues are part of each CDR3.

CDR3: CASSPRDRTYEQYF
V: TRBV5-1

CDR3: CASSLSRVDLPSSQYF
V: TRBV27

CDR3: CASSPWTDNQPQHF
V: TRBV4-1

CDR3: CASSRGQGAGYTF
V: TRBV6-5

CDR3: CATSRDLTSGGAEFF
V: TRBV15

CDR3: CASSLGILAGSTDTQYF
V: TRBV11-3

CDR3: CASRGGSSYNEQFF
V: TRBV6-5

CDR3: CASSLAGIGYYEQYF
V: TRBV5-4

CDR3: CASSSNQETQYF
V: TRBV18

CDR3: CASSPLRYSNQPQHF
V: TRBV28